Listed here are 16 T cell receptor beta chains from one sample, sequenced in a study of T cells after yellow fever vaccination. Via MiXCR, TCRdb re-called the 5' RACE reads, giving one row per CDR3 protein. Of some 350,000 distinct CDR3 sequences in the sample, approximately 4% are singletons; the top ten hold about 22%. The material sequenced was PBMCs, taken 5 days after the yellow fever booster vaccination. Every receptor here comes from a man younger than 35 who received the YFV17D yellow fever vaccine.

This clonotype has a handful of counts. CDR3 DNA: TGTGCCAGCGAGAAGGAGAACACCGGGGAGCTGTTTTTT. Its translation is CASEKENTGELFF. The chain is built from TRBV2 and TRBJ2-2; no definite D call. Germline assignment: CDR1 SNHLY and CDR2 FYNNEI. Trimming shortened V by 8 bases and J by 1 base, and 8 bases separated the two germline ends. This CDR3 is built from 13 residues. The full variable domain, rest sourced from reference TRBV2 and TRBJ2-2, is EPEVTQTPSHQVTQMGQEVILRCVPISNHLYFYWYRQILGQKVEFLVSFYNNEISEKSEIFDDQFSVERPDGSNFTLKIRSTKLEDSAMYFCASEKENTGELFFGEGSRLTVL.

This clonotype was seen repeatedly, ten times or more. This CDR3 is CSAASTSSWETQYF. Here the CDR3 DNA reads TGCAGCGCCGCCTCGACTAGCTCGTGGGAGACCCAGTACTTC. This sequence joins TRBV29-1 and TRBJ2-5; TRBD2 matches 7 bases. J gave up 5 bases and V 7 bases, and 13 bases lay outside the gene matches. The germline CDR1 and CDR2 sequences are SQVTM and ANQGSEA. The CDR3 consists of 14 residues.

This clonotype was counted ten times or more. V gene TRBV10-2 combines with J gene TRBJ1-1; 8 nucleotides match TRBD1. Germline lookup yields CDR1 WSHSY and CDR2 SAAADI. J lost 6 bases, V lost 3 bases, and 3 bases had no gene match. This CDR3 spans 13 amino acids. The CDR3, as DNA: TGCGCCAGCAGTGATAACAGGGGGGCTGAAGCTTTCTTT. Translating it yields CASSDNRGAEAFF.

This chain joins TRBV6-6 and TRBJ1-4, with D perhaps TRBD1 (5 bases). The CDR3 runs to 15 residues. In germline, CDR1 is MNHNY, CDR2 SVGAGI (reference sequence). The ends were cut back, 4 bases at V and 7 bases at J, with 16 bases in the middle. CDR3 nucleotide sequence: TGTGCCAGCAGTTCCATTGACAGACCCAGTGAAAAACTGTTTTTT. Its protein product is CASSSIDRPSEKLFF.

This clonotype has just a few counts. This chain uses TRBV7-2 with TRBJ2-6; D unclear. V lost 5 bases, J lost 0 bases, and 11 bases lay in between. This CDR3 region has 16 residues. Germline assignment: CDR1 SGHTA and CDR2 FQGNSA. In DNA, the CDR3 is TGTGCCAGCAGCGTTAGTTCGGGCTCTGGGGCCAACGTCCTGACTTTC. Translating gives CASSVSSGSGANVLTF. The whole variable domain, filled in from reference TRBV7-2 and TRBJ2-6, reads GAGVSQSPSNKVTEKGKDVELRCDPISGHTALYWYRQSLGQGLEFLIYFQGNSAPDKSGLPSDRFSAERTGGSVSTLTIQRTQQEDSAVYLCASSVSSGSGANVLTFGAGSRLTVL.

This clonotype was seen repeatedly, ten times or more. V usage is TRBV7-9 and J usage is TRBJ2-3; D gene ambiguous. V was clipped by 5 bases and J by 2 bases, with 14 bases between them. The germline CDR1 and CDR2 sequences are SEHNR and FQNEAQ (reference sequence). This CDR3 comprises 15 residues. The CDR3 here is CASSPPGAPTDTQYF. As DNA, the CDR3 is TGTGCCAGCAGCCCCCCCGGCGCCCCCACAGATACGCAGTATTTT.

V gene TRBV12-3 or TRBV12-4 combines with J gene TRBJ2-7; D is unclear. V was cut by 6 bases and J by 4 bases, with 19 bases left in between. The CDR3 runs to 15 residues. The CDR3 nucleotides are TGTGCCAGCAGCTCACGGACGGAGTTCCCTTACGAGCAGTACTTC. The encoded protein is CASSSRTEFPYEQYF.

This clonotype was picked up a small number of times. The V call is TRBV7-2, the J call TRBJ1-5, with D possibly being TRBD1 (5 bases). The CDR3 has 16 amino acids. Per the germline V gene, CDR1 is SGHTA and CDR2 is FQGNSA. V was shortened by 5 bases and J by 4 bases, with 18 bases between the two germline ends. The CDR3 protein is CASSLVGVGSNQPQHF. In nucleotides, the CDR3 is TGTGCCAGCAGCCTGGTGGGGGTGGGGTCGAATCAGCCCCAGCATTTT.

This clonotype was counted between two and nine times. The chain combines TRBV12-3 or TRBV12-4 with TRBJ1-2; D unresolved. V was cut by 6 bases and J by 10 bases, with 21 bases left in between. The CDR3 contains 14 residues. DNA of the CDR3: TGTGCCAGCAGACTACCCGCTAGCGTAGTGGACTACACCTTC. Translated, it gives CASRLPASVVDYTF.

This clonotype was picked up a small number of times. This chain uses TRBV3-1 with TRBJ1-5; no clear D gene. From germline, CDR1 is LGHDT and CDR2 YNNKEL (reference sequence). This CDR3 region has 12 residues. The V end was cut by 1 base, the J end by 4 bases, with 2 bases between. CDR3 nucleotide sequence: TGTGCCAGCAGCCAAGCGAATCAGCCCCAGCATTTT. Encoded protein: CASSQANQPQHF.

The sample holds a few counts of this clonotype. The chain has TRBV20-1 and TRBJ1-6; no definite D call. CDR3 length equals 13 residues. Per the germline V gene, CDR1 is DFQATT and CDR2 is SNEGSKA (reference sequence). Trimming removed 2 bases from V and 8 bases from J, with 10 bases in between. The CDR3 protein is CSARLVVDSPLHF. For the CDR3, the DNA is TGCAGTGCTAGACTAGTGGTGGATTCACCCCTCCACTTT.

In this sample, this clonotype turned up a few times. The rearrangement links TRBV4-3 to TRBJ1-1, with D possibly TRBD1 on 5 matching bases. The CDR3 totals 14 residues. Trimming stripped 0 bases from V and 6 bases from J, with 11 bases between. Germline assignment: CDR1 LGHNA and CDR2 YSLEER. CDR3 nucleotide sequence: TGCGCCAGCAGCCAAGATCCAGGGAAGCCTGAAGCTTTCTTT. It codes for CASSQDPGKPEAFF.

This clonotype was detected ten times or more. The rearrangement uses TRBV12-3 or TRBV12-4 and TRBJ2-3; 9 nucleotides line up with TRBD2. The trim removed 7 bases at V and 1 base at J, leaving 6 bases unmatched. The CDR3 has 15 amino acids. The CDR3 loop is CASTVAGARTDTQYF. The CDR3 DNA reads as TGTGCCAGCACCGTAGCGGGGGCCCGCACAGATACGCAGTATTTT.

The chain has TRBV18 and TRBJ2-7; D call uncertain. This CDR3 is built from 16 residues. Trimming stripped 6 bases from V and 6 bases from J, with 24 bases between. Per the germline V gene, CDR1 is KGHSH and CDR2 is LQKENI. CDR3 region: CASSRHRVGPWSEQYV. The CDR3, as DNA: TGTGCCAGCTCGCGGCATCGGGTGGGCCCTTGGAGCGAGCAGTACGTC.

This clonotype was recorded many times. The rearrangement joins TRBV2 to TRBJ2-7; TRBD1 matches at 8 bases. With 3 bases clipped from V and 6 bases from J, the junction kept 4 bases outside the gene matches. Germline V gene lookup returns CDR1 SNHLY and CDR2 FYNNEI. The CDR3 consists of 13 residues. The CDR3 sequence is CASSEVTGGEQYV. The CDR3 DNA follows: TGTGCCAGCAGTGAGGTAACAGGGGGCGAGCAGTACGTC.

The V gene is TRBV4-3, the J gene TRBJ1-1; no reliable D call. Trimming left V 0 bases short and J 7 bases short, with 18 bases between. This CDR3 has 16 residues. Germline V gives CDR1 LGHNA, CDR2 YSLEER. The CDR3 DNA sequence: TGCGCCAGCAGCCAAGACGGAGAGGACCCCGTGATTGAAGCTTTCTTT. It specifies CASSQDGEDPVIEAFF.